This TCR beta chain is from a study of human T cells and chemical hapten exposure. Background on the study: Donors were sensitized with 2% DPC on the upper inner arm. Study-wide results and limits: PT1 expanded TCR numbers rose with patch test score.

One entry per CDR3 protein, called by TCRdb with MiXCR from the RACE reads. Of 200,000 to 300,000 distinct CDR3 sequences listed, over 8% are singletons. Time point of the sample: pre-sensitization, week 0. Treatment: therapeutic diphenylcyclopropenone sensitization with weekly scalp DPC. About this clonotype: What it binds is not known.

The clonotype was recovered from a woman aged 35 to 49 with alopecia areata. Some clones in this sample may be carry-over from other donors' samples. The specimen comprised whole blood, sampled in connection with sensitization to the hapten diphenylcyclopropenone (DPC).

CDR3 in amino acids: CASSPISGELFF. CDR3 coding DNA: TGCGCCAGCAGCCCAATATCCGGGGAGCTGTTTTTT. V gene TRBV4-3 combines with J gene TRBJ2-2, with D unresolved. V lost 4 bases and J lost 6, with 6 bases in between. This CDR3 comprises 12 residues. The germline V gene encodes CDR1 LGHNA and CDR2 YSLEER.